This T cell receptor beta chain comes out of a study of cytotoxic CD8 clonotypes in ibrutinib-treated CLL. The overall study: Patients: roughly ten relapsed/refractory, some 15 treatment-naive, some 18 IGHV unmutated. Samples showed on average about 280,000 productive templates and about 94,000 productive rearrangements. Investigators reported around 25 partial and 2 complete responses; after median approximately 74 months, approximately 15 patients remained remitted and 12 progressed. Notes on the study in general: The clonality went up when patients responded to ibrutinib and dropped back toward baseline at progression.

This CDR3 has 19 residues. Trimming shortened V by 8 bases and J by 0 bases, and 26 bases separated the two germline ends. Germline CDR1 is SGHDN and CDR2 is FVKESK. Some clones are missing from TCRdb's copy, which holds only in-frame ones; the method was immunoSEQ multiplex PCR. The profile shows around 300,000 clones, roughly 79% of them singletons. This clone was observed a handful of times. Its matching antigen is unknown. The sequence came from a human donor with chronic lymphocytic leukemia. This sequence joins TRBV14 and TRBJ2-1; D possibly corresponds to TRBD2 (6 bases). The sample consisted of PBMCs, taken before ibrutinib treatment. CDR3 sequence (DNA): TGTGCCAGCTCGACCTGGCGGGACCTTATTGAAAGCTCCTACAATGAGCAGTTCTTC. This sequence encodes CASSTWRDLIESSYNEQFF.